These T cell receptor beta chains were read from a single sample in a study of vaccination effects on CD4 cells after COVID-19. Data came from immunoSEQ multiplex PCR; TCRdb stores just in-frame clones and leaves some out. This table has about 20,000 clones, around 76% appearing once. These TCRs' antigens remain unknown. The sequences come from CD4+ T cells from PBMCs cultured with HCoV-NL63 spike peptides, collected before COVID-19 vaccination. Receptors were obtained from a human donor who received a COVID-19 vaccine. Each CDR3 is given with its conserved first and last residue. The order of the fields is clone size, J gene, D gene, V gene, CDR3 protein, CDR3 DNA. D genes are given only for firm matches. Where a row states a size, it is once, few, many or the class of an expanded clone; other rows omit it.

clone size: -; J gene: TRBJ2-7; D gene: TRBD2; V gene: TRBV27; CDR3 protein: CASRLAGGAYEQYF; CDR3 DNA: TGTGCCAGCAGGTTAGCGGGGGGGGCATACGAGCAGTACTTC
clone size: few; J gene: TRBJ2-5; D gene: -; V gene: TRBV29-1; CDR3 protein: CSVESPTHVGGTQYF; CDR3 DNA: TGCAGCGTTGAGTCCCCAACTCACGTGGGGGGGACCCAGTACTTC
clone size: few; J gene: TRBJ2-1; D gene: TRBD2; V gene: TRBV5-1; CDR3 protein: CASSLTSGGLNNEQFF; CDR3 DNA: TGCGCCAGCAGCTTGACTAGCGGGGGGCTAAACAATGAGCAGTTCTTC
clone size: -; J gene: TRBJ1-5; D gene: -; V gene: TRBV24-1; CDR3 protein: CATSEPGSSNQPQHF; CDR3 DNA: TGTGCCACCAGTGAGCCAGGGTCTAGCAATCAGCCCCAGCATTTT
clone size: -; J gene: TRBJ2-3; D gene: -; V gene: TRBV7-2; CDR3 protein: CASSYTAGRYLSTDTQYF; CDR3 DNA: TGTGCCAGCAGCTACACAGCAGGGCGGTACCTAAGCACAGATACGCAGTATTTT
clone size: -; J gene: TRBJ2-5; D gene: TRBD2; V gene: TRBV7-6; CDR3 protein: CASSSAGTSGGETQYF; CDR3 DNA: TGTGCCAGCAGCTCAGCCGGGACTAGCGGCGGTGAGACCCAGTACTTC
clone size: -; J gene: TRBJ1-1; D gene: -; V gene: TRBV18; CDR3 protein: CASSPKTAMNTEAFF; CDR3 DNA: TGTGCCAGCTCACCAAAGACAGCCATGAACACTGAAGCTTTCTTT
clone size: -; J gene: TRBJ1-5; D gene: -; V gene: TRBV6-2/TRBV6-3; CDR3 protein: CASSALGRTQPQHF; CDR3 DNA: TGTGCCAGCAGTGCCCTGGGGAGGACTCAGCCCCAGCATTTT
clone size: -; J gene: TRBJ2-2; D gene: TRBD2; V gene: TRBV25-1; CDR3 protein: CASSELASGSGGTGELFF; CDR3 DNA: TGTGCCAGCAGTGAATTGGCTAGCGGGAGTGGAGGCACCGGGGAGCTGTTTTTT
clone size: medium-sized; J gene: TRBJ2-3; D gene: -; V gene: TRBV7-2; CDR3 protein: CASSLDYTSTDTQYF; CDR3 DNA: TGTGCCAGCAGCTTAGACTATACTAGCACAGATACGCAGTATTTT
clone size: -; J gene: TRBJ2-1; D gene: TRBD2; V gene: TRBV18; CDR3 protein: CASSPPSGNTEQFF; CDR3 DNA: TGTGCCAGCTCACCACCTAGCGGGAATACTGAGCAGTTCTTC
clone size: -; J gene: TRBJ1-2; D gene: -; V gene: TRBV28; CDR3 protein: CASSAPDGNYGYTF; CDR3 DNA: TGTGCCAGCAGTGCCCCGGACGGCAACTATGGCTACACCTTC
clone size: -; J gene: TRBJ2-7; D gene: -; V gene: TRBV4-2; CDR3 protein: CASSPRSGEASYEQYF; CDR3 DNA: TGTGCCAGCAGCCCCCGGTCGGGGGAGGCCTCCTACGAGCAGTACTTC
clone size: medium-sized; J gene: TRBJ1-3; D gene: TRBD1; V gene: TRBV11-2; CDR3 protein: CASSGGQVLHGNTIYF; CDR3 DNA: TGTGCCAGCAGCGGAGGACAGGTGTTACACGGAAACACCATATATTTT
clone size: -; J gene: TRBJ2-1; D gene: TRBD2; V gene: TRBV6-4; CDR3 protein: CASSDSEAGASEQFF; CDR3 DNA: TGTGCCAGCAGTGACTCCGAAGCGGGAGCCAGTGAGCAGTTCTTC
clone size: -; J gene: TRBJ2-3; D gene: TRBD2; V gene: TRBV6-1; CDR3 protein: CASSETLRTSGDTQYF; CDR3 DNA: TGTGCCAGCAGTGAAACTCTCAGGACTAGCGGGGATACGCAGTATTTT
clone size: medium-sized; J gene: TRBJ2-5; D gene: -; V gene: TRBV5-4; CDR3 protein: CASSLQGAQETQYF; CDR3 DNA: TGTGCCAGCAGCTTACAGGGAGCTCAAGAGACCCAGTACTTC
clone size: -; J gene: TRBJ2-1; D gene: -; V gene: TRBV20-1; CDR3 protein: CSAISLYEQFF; CDR3 DNA: TGCAGTGCTATCAGTCTCTATGAGCAGTTCTTC
clone size: once; J gene: TRBJ2-3; D gene: -; V gene: TRBV21-1; CDR3 protein: CASSKVVSISTDTQYF; CDR3 DNA: TGTGCCAGCAGCAAAGTCGTGAGTATTAGCACAGATACGCAGTATTTT
clone size: -; J gene: TRBJ1-2; D gene: -; V gene: TRBV7-9; CDR3 protein: CASSYQGEVGYTF; CDR3 DNA: TGTGCCAGCAGCTACCAGGGTGAAGTCGGCTACACCTTC
clone size: -; J gene: TRBJ2-5; D gene: -; V gene: TRBV6-5; CDR3 protein: CASIDSGAQETQYF; CDR3 DNA: TGTGCCAGCATCGACTCGGGTGCCCAAGAGACCCAGTACTTC
clone size: -; J gene: TRBJ1-5; D gene: -; V gene: TRBV2; CDR3 protein: CASREREGSGQPQHF; CDR3 DNA: TGTGCCAGCAGGGAAAGGGAGGGATCCGGTCAGCCCCAGCATTTT
clone size: -; J gene: TRBJ2-5; D gene: -; V gene: TRBV27; CDR3 protein: CASSWRAFQETQYF; CDR3 DNA: TGTGCCAGCAGTTGGCGGGCGTTCCAAGAGACCCAGTACTTC
clone size: -; J gene: TRBJ1-3; D gene: -; V gene: TRBV11-2; CDR3 protein: CASSLLSGSGNTIYF; CDR3 DNA: TGTGCCAGCAGCTTACTATCGGGGTCCGGAAACACCATATATTTT
clone size: -; J gene: TRBJ1-2; D gene: TRBD1; V gene: TRBV19; CDR3 protein: CASRRTGTANYGYTF; CDR3 DNA: TGTGCCAGTAGGCGGACAGGGACAGCTAACTATGGCTACACCTTC
clone size: -; J gene: TRBJ2-4; D gene: TRBD2; V gene: TRBV6-2/TRBV6-3; CDR3 protein: CASSSVGGAAKNIQYF; CDR3 DNA: TGTGCCAGCAGTTCGGTCGGGGGGGCTGCCAAAAACATTCAGTACTTC
clone size: -; J gene: TRBJ2-7; D gene: -; V gene: TRBV5-6; CDR3 protein: CASSLSSYEQYF; CDR3 DNA: TGTGCCAGCAGCTTGAGCTCCTACGAGCAGTACTTC
clone size: -; J gene: TRBJ2-3; D gene: -; V gene: TRBV6-5; CDR3 protein: CATRTGWSTDTQYF; CDR3 DNA: TGTGCCACCCGGACCGGTTGGAGCACAGATACGCAGTATTTT
clone size: -; J gene: TRBJ2-1; D gene: -; V gene: TRBV14; CDR3 protein: CASSLNNEQFF; CDR3 DNA: TGTGCCAGCAGCTTAAACAATGAGCAGTTCTTC
clone size: -; J gene: TRBJ2-7; D gene: -; V gene: TRBV7-9; CDR3 protein: CASSKSSYEQYF; CDR3 DNA: TGTGCCAGCAGCAAAAGCTCCTACGAGCAGTACTTC
clone size: -; J gene: TRBJ1-5; D gene: -; V gene: TRBV3-1/TRBV3-2; CDR3 protein: CASSPAAYSNQPQHF; CDR3 DNA: TGTGCCAGCAGCCCCGCAGCATATAGCAATCAGCCCCAGCATTTT
clone size: -; J gene: TRBJ2-5; D gene: -; V gene: TRBV30; CDR3 protein: CAWRAGTAGTQYF; CDR3 DNA: TGTGCCTGGAGGGCCGGGACCGCCGGGACCCAGTACTTC
clone size: -; J gene: TRBJ2-7; D gene: -; V gene: TRBV29-1; CDR3 protein: CSVEASASEQYF; CDR3 DNA: TGCAGCGTTGAAGCTAGCGCAAGTGAGCAGTACTTC
clone size: -; J gene: TRBJ1-1; D gene: -; V gene: TRBV11-2; CDR3 protein: CASSWQGFGNTEAFF; CDR3 DNA: TGTGCCAGCAGCTGGCAGGGGTTCGGAAACACTGAAGCTTTCTTT
clone size: -; J gene: TRBJ1-1; D gene: -; V gene: TRBV6-5; CDR3 protein: CASRPNSATEAFF; CDR3 DNA: TGTGCCAGCAGGCCTAACAGTGCCACTGAAGCTTTCTTT
clone size: -; J gene: TRBJ1-1; D gene: -; V gene: TRBV29-1; CDR3 protein: CSAGDGYTEAFF; CDR3 DNA: TGCAGCGCAGGGGACGGCTACACTGAAGCTTTCTTT
clone size: -; J gene: TRBJ2-6; D gene: TRBD2; V gene: TRBV24-1; CDR3 protein: CATSGGSSGANVLTF; CDR3 DNA: TGTGCCACCAGTGGCGGGAGCTCTGGGGCCAACGTCCTGACTTTC
clone size: -; J gene: TRBJ2-1; D gene: -; V gene: TRBV4-1; CDR3 protein: CASSHGLSGGAYNEQFF; CDR3 DNA: TGCGCCAGCAGCCACGGACTTTCCGGTGGGGCCTACAATGAGCAGTTCTTC
clone size: -; J gene: TRBJ2-7; D gene: TRBD2; V gene: TRBV5-1; CDR3 protein: CASSLGQGTSGTSSYEQYF; CDR3 DNA: TGCGCCAGCAGCTTGGGACAGGGGACTAGCGGGACCAGCTCCTACGAGCAGTACTTC
clone size: -; J gene: TRBJ1-5; D gene: -; V gene: TRBV6-4; CDR3 protein: CASSESSYSNQPQHF; CDR3 DNA: TGTGCCAGCAGTGAAAGCAGTTATAGCAATCAGCCCCAGCATTTT
clone size: -; J gene: TRBJ2-1; D gene: -; V gene: TRBV5-1; CDR3 protein: CASDPGVAAFSYNEQFF; CDR3 DNA: TGCGCCAGCGACCCCGGAGTAGCGGCCTTCTCCTACAATGAGCAGTTCTTC
clone size: -; J gene: TRBJ2-7; D gene: -; V gene: TRBV23-1; CDR3 protein: CASSQSGPEQYF; CDR3 DNA: TGCGCCAGCAGTCAATCAGGGCCCGAGCAGTACTTC
clone size: -; J gene: TRBJ1-2; D gene: -; V gene: TRBV5-5; CDR3 protein: CASSLVSTGGYTF; CDR3 DNA: TGTGCCAGCAGCTTGGTCTCGACCGGTGGCTACACCTTC
clone size: medium-sized; J gene: TRBJ1-2; D gene: -; V gene: TRBV12-5; CDR3 protein: CASGSGQGRGYTF; CDR3 DNA: TGTGCTAGTGGTTCTGGGCAGGGACGGGGCTACACCTTC
clone size: -; J gene: TRBJ2-7; D gene: -; V gene: TRBV11-2; CDR3 protein: CASAVGGVSEQYF; CDR3 DNA: TGTGCCAGCGCCGTTGGAGGGGTCTCCGAGCAGTACTTC
clone size: -; J gene: TRBJ1-2; D gene: -; V gene: TRBV6-1; CDR3 protein: CASSPTTSYGYTF; CDR3 DNA: TGTGCCAGCAGTCCGACGACAAGCTATGGCTACACCTTC
clone size: once; J gene: TRBJ2-3; D gene: -; V gene: TRBV4-1; CDR3 protein: CASSPLGLSRQYF; CDR3 DNA: TGCGCCAGCAGCCCCCTCGGACTCTCGCGACAGTATTTT
clone size: few; J gene: TRBJ1-3; D gene: -; V gene: TRBV7-9; CDR3 protein: CASSHEGGIYF; CDR3 DNA: TGTGCCAGCAGCCACGAGGGGGGGATATATTTT
clone size: -; J gene: TRBJ2-3; D gene: -; V gene: TRBV3-1/TRBV3-2; CDR3 protein: CASSLSTDTQYF; CDR3 DNA: TGTGCCAGCAGCCTGAGCACAGATACGCAGTATTTT